These T cell receptor beta chains were read from a single sample in a study of CD8 T cells in ankylosing spondylitis. Using its own MiXCR run on the 5' RACE reads, TCRdb lists one record per CDR3 protein. Found here are a few hundred thousand distinct CDR3 sequences, 20% of them singletons; the top ten hold about 8%. Sequences were obtained from blood, either unsorted or a sorted T cell fraction (not recorded which). The source of these receptors is a male donor with ankylosing spondylitis or in good health (not recorded which). Each CDR3 is given with its conserved first and last residue. D genes are given only for firm matches. The size of a clone is reported for some rows only, either as once, few or many, or as a class for expanded clones.

15	NA	TRBJ2-1	TRBV20-1	TRBD2	CSAISSGRGGLEQFF	TGCAGTGCCATCTCCTCGGGGCGGGGGGGCCTCGAGCAGTTCTTC
14	few	TRBJ1-5	TRBV3-1	NA	CASSQGGGPQPQHF	TGTGCCAGCAGCCAAGGGGGGGGTCCTCAGCCCCAGCATTTT
13	many	TRBJ1-1	TRBV12-3/TRBV12-4	NA	CASTLDRPDRAFF	TGTGCCAGCACTTTAGACAGGCCAGACCGGGCTTTCTTT
12	few	TRBJ2-1	TRBV7-6	NA	CASSLGTYEQFF	TGTGCCAGCAGCTTAGGGACGTATGAGCAGTTCTTC
15	NA	TRBJ2-3	TRBV7-3	TRBD2	CASSPSGRSTDTQYF	TGTGCCAGCAGCCCTAGCGGGCGGAGCACAGATACGCAGTATTTT
14	few	TRBJ1-2	TRBV28	NA	CASSPPGLDYGYTF	TGTGCCAGCAGTCCCCCAGGTCTGGACTATGGCTACACCTTC
13	NA	TRBJ2-5	TRBV20-1	NA	CSAAPGTQETQYF	TGCAGTGCTGCCCCCGGGACGCAAGAGACCCAGTACTTC
16	NA	TRBJ2-1	TRBV20-1	NA	CSAPRGGAGGYNEQFF	TGCAGTGCCCCTCGAGGGGGCGCGGGGGGCTACAATGAGCAGTTCTTC
13	NA	TRBJ1-1	TRBV27	NA	CASSSGPATEAFF	TGTGCCAGCAGTTCGGGACCGGCCACTGAAGCTTTCTTT
15	NA	TRBJ2-1	TRBV24-1	NA	CTTSDGGSEHNEQFF	TGTACCACCAGTGATGGGGGTAGCGAACACAATGAGCAGTTCTTC
17	few	TRBJ2-1	TRBV9	TRBD2	CASSEGTSGGDYNEQFF	TGTGCCAGCAGCGAAGGGACTAGCGGGGGGGACTACAATGAGCAGTTCTTC
14	NA	TRBJ2-1	TRBV29-1	TRBD2	CSVEEPSGRGEQFF	TGCAGCGTTGAAGAACCCAGCGGGAGAGGTGAGCAGTTCTTC
14	few	TRBJ1-4	TRBV20-1	NA	CSLDRFATNEKLFF	TGCAGCTTAGACAGATTTGCAACTAATGAAAAACTGTTTTTT
14	many	TRBJ1-4	TRBV12-3/TRBV12-4	TRBD1	CASTVDRGNEKLFF	TGTGCCAGCACCGTGGACAGGGGTAATGAAAAACTGTTTTTT
17	NA	TRBJ2-5	TRBV3-1	NA	CASSQGALTRLRGTQYF	TGTGCCAGCAGCCAAGGGGCCTTGACACGCCTGAGAGGGACCCAGTACTTC
15	NA	TRBJ2-3	TRBV6-5	NA	CASSYDGTRTDTQYF	TGTGCCAGCAGTTACGACGGCACACGCACAGATACGCAGTATTTT
15	many	TRBJ1-3	TRBV3-1	NA	CASSLSRHSGNTIYF	TGTGCCAGCAGCCTCTCGAGGCACTCCGGAAACACCATATATTTT
13	NA	TRBJ1-1	TRBV7-2	NA	CASSLGGRPGAFF	TGTGCCAGCAGCTTAGGAGGTCGGCCCGGAGCTTTCTTT
15	few	TRBJ1-1	TRBV6-5	NA	CASSYSGRVNTEAFF	TGTGCCAGCAGTTACTCGGGGAGGGTTAACACTGAAGCTTTCTTT
12	few	TRBJ2-3	TRBV2	NA	CASSEVGDTQYF	TGTGCCAGCAGTGAAGTGGGGGATACGCAGTATTTT
17	few	TRBJ2-2	TRBV5-1	TRBD2	CASSPGLAARDTGELFF	TGCGCCAGCAGCCCGGGACTAGCGGCAAGGGACACCGGGGAGCTGTTTTTT
16	NA	TRBJ2-3	TRBV5-1	TRBD1	CASSTRMTGITDTQYF	TGCGCCAGCAGCACCCGTATGACAGGGATCACAGATACGCAGTATTTT
17	NA	TRBJ2-2	TRBV20-1	NA	CSAPHEKRARGTGELFF	TGCAGTGCCCCACATGAGAAGCGGGCAAGGGGCACCGGGGAGCTGTTTTTT